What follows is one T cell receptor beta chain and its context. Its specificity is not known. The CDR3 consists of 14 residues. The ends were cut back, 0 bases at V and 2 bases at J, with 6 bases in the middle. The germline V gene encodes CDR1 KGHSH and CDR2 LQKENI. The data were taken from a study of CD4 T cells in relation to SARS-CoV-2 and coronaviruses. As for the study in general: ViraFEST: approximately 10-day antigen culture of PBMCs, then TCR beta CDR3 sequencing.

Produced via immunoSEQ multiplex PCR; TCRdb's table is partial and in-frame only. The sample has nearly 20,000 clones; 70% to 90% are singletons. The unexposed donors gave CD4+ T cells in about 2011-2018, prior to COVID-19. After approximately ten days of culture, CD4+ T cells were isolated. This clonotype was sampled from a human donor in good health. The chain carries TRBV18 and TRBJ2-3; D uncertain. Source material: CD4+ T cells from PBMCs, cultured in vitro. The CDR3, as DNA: TGTGCCAGCTCACCACCGGGCCTCACAGATACGCAGTATTTT. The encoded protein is CASSPPGLTDTQYF.